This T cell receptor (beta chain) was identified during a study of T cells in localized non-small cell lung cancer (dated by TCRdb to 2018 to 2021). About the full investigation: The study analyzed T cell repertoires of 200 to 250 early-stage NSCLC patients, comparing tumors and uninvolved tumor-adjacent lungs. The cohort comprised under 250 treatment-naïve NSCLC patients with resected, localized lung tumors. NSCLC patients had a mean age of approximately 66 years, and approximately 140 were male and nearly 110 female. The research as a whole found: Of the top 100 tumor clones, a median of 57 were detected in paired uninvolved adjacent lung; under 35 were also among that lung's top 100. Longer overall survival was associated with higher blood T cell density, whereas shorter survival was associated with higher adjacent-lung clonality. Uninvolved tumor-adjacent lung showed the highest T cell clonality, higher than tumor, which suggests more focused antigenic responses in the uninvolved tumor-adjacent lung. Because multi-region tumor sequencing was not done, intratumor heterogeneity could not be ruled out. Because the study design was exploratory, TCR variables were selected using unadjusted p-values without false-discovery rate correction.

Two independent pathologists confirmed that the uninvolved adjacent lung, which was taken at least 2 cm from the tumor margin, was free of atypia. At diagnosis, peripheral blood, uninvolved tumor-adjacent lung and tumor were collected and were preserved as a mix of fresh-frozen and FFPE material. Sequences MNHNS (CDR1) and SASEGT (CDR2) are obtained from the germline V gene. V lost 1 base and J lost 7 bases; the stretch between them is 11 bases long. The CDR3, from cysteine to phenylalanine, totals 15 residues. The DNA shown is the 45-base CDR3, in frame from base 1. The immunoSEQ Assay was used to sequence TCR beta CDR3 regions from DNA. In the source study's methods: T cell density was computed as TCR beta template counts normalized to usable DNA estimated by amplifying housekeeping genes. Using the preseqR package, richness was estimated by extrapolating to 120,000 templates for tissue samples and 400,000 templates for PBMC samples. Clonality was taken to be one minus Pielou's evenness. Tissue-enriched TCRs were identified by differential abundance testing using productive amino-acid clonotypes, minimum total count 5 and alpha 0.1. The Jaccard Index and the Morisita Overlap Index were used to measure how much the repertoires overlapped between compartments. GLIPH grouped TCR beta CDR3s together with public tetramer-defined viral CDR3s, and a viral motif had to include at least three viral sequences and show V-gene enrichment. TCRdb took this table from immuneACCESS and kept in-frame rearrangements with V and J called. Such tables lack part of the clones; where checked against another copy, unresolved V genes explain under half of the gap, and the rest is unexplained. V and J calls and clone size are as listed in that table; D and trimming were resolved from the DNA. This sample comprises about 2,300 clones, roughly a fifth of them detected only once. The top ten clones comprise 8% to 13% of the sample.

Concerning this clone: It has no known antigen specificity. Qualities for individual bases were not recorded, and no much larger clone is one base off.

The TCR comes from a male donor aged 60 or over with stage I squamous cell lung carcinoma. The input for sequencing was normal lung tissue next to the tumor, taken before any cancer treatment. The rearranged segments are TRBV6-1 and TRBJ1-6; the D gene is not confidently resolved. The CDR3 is CASSEDIYWNSPLHF. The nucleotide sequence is TGTGCCAGCAGTGAAGACATATACTGGAATTCACCCCTCCACTTT.